A selection of T cell receptor beta chains follows, all from one sample in a study of OX40 agonist ivuxolimab in advanced cancers. The protocol was immunoSEQ multiplex PCR, while the TCRdb copy is restricted to in-frame clones and leaves out a portion. The table lists 70,000 to 75,000 clones, 85% of them singletons. The specimen was CD4+ or CD8+ T cells sorted from blood, collected in a trial of the OX40 agonist ivuxolimab. The receptors were sampled from an adult with an advanced solid tumor such as melanoma, head and neck, liver or kidney cancer. CDR3s include the opening cysteine and the closing phenylalanine or tryptophan. A clone size is listed for some rows: how often the clone was seen (once, few, many), or a class if it is expanded.

>NA|TRBV27
CASRLAGGDGGTQYF
>NA|TRBV28
CASSLIAGGTSTDTQYF
>NA|TRBV20-1
CSATPWDTQYF
>NA|TRBV7-2
CASSVTSGQLYEQYF
>NA|TRBV5-8
CASSFISQGETQYF
>NA|TRBV6-5
CASSYRGQGGGGAFF
>NA|TRBV5-4
CASSLGQDLNYGYTF
>NA|TRBV6-5
CASSDSRGYNEQFF
>NA|TRBV7-6
CASSLQGSAYTEAFF
>NA|TRBV5-1
CASSWDSKGETQYF
>NA|TRBV11-2
CASSPGLGETQYF
>NA|TRBV9
CASGGSTNQPQHF
>NA|TRBV28
CASRFSKGPYEQYF
>NA|TRBV2
CASKDRSSYNSPLHF
>NA|TRBV6-6
CASSGQTYEQYF
>NA|TRBV7-3
CASSSPLAGGYQETQYF
>NA|TRBV5-1
CASSPDTGTSYNEQFF
>once|TRBV19
CASRPQGTGANVLTF
>NA|TRBV5-5
CASSLWVGNTIYF
>NA|TRBV5-4
CASSPRVGQPGNTIYF
>NA|TRBV19
CASTQTGADYGYTF
>NA|TRBV7-2
CASSLEGHWTEAFF
>NA|TRBV5-1
CASSPSGLASYEQYF
>NA|TRBV6-1
CASSDTGYGYTF
>NA|TRBV4-3
CASSQEAEEYEQYF
>few|TRBV10-1
CASSESTSGNQPQHF